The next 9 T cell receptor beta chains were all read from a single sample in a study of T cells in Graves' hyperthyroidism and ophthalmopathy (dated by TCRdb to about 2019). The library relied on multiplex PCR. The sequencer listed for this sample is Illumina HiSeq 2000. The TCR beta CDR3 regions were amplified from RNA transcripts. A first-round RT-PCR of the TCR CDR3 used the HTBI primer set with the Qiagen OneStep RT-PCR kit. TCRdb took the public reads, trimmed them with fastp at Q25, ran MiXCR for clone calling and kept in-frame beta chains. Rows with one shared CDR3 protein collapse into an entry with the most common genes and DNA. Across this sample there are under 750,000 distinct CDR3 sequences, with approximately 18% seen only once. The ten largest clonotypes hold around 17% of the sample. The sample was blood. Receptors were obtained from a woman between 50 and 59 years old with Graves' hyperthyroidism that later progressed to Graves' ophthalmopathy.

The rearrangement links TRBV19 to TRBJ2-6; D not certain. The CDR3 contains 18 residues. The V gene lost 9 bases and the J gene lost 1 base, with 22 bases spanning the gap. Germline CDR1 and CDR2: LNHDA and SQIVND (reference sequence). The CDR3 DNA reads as TGTGCCAGCCGACCTCAAGGTCCAGGCAGGTCTGGGGCCAACGTCCTGACTTTC. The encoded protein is CASRPQGPGRSGANVLTF.

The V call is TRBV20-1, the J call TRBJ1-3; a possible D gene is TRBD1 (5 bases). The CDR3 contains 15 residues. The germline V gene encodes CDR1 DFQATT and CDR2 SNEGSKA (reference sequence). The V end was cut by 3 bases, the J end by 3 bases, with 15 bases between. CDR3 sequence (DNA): TGCAGTGCTAGGGCCGGGACGAATTTTGGAAACACCATATATTTT. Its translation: CSARAGTNFGNTIYF.

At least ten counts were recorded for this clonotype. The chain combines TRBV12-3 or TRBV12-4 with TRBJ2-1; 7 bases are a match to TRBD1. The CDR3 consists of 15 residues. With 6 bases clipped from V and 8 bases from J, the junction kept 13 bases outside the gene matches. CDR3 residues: CASSPPTGFGDEQFF. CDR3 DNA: TGTGCCAGCAGCCCCCCGACAGGGTTCGGCGATGAGCAGTTCTTC.

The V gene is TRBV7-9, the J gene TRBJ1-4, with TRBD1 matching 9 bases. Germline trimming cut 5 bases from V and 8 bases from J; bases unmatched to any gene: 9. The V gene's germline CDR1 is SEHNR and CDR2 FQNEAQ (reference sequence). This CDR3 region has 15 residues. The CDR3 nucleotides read TGTGCCAGCAGCGCAGGACAGGGGACGGTCGAAAAACTGTTTTTT. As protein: CASSAGQGTVEKLFF.

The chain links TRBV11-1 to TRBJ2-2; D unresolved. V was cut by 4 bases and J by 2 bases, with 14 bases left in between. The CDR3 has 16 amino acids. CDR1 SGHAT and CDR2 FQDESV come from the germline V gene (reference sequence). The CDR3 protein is CASSSSADRNTGELFF. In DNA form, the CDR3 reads TGTGCCAGCAGCTCCAGCGCCGATAGAAACACCGGGGAGCTGTTTTTT.

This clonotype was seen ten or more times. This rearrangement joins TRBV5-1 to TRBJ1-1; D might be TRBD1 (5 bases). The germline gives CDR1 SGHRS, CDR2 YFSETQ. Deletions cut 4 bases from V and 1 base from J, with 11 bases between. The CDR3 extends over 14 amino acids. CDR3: CASSVGDWNTEAFF. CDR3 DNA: TGCGCCAGCAGCGTGGGGGACTGGAACACTGAAGCTTTCTTT.

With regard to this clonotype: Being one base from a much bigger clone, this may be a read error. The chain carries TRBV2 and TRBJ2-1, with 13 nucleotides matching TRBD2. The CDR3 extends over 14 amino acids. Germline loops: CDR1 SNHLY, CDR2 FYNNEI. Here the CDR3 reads CTSRTSGGDNEQFF. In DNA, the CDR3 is TGTACCAGCAGGACTAGCGGGGGAGACAATGAGCAGTTCTTC.

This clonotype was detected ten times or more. The CDR3, as DNA: TGTGCCAGCAGCAGGCAAGCTCGTCAGCCCCAGCATTTT. Its protein is CASSRQARQPQHF. The chain employs TRBV3-1 and TRBJ1-5; no reliable D call. The CDR3 runs 13 residues. The germline V gene has CDR1 LGHDT and CDR2 YNNKEL (reference sequence). V lost 5 bases and J 6 bases, leaving 11 bases between the germline ends. Drawing the rest from reference TRBV3-1 and TRBJ1-5, the complete variable domain is DTAVSQTPKYLVTQMGNDKSIKCEQNLGHDTMYWYKQDSKKFLKIMFSYNNKELIINETVPNRFSPKSPDKAHLNLHINSLELGDSAVYFCASSRQARQPQHFGDGTRLSIL.

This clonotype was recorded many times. The CDR3 sequence: CASDGTETKNIQYF. The CDR3 nucleotides are TGTGCCAGCGATGGGACGGAGACCAAAAACATTCAGTACTTC. The J gene is TRBJ2-4, the V gene TRBV2; D tentatively fits TRBD1 or TRBD2 (5 bases each). Trimming removed 8 bases at V and 2 bases at J, with 13 bases between. The CDR3 spans 14 residues. Germline V gene data show CDR1 as SNHLY and CDR2 as FYNNEI.